Sequencing of this T cell receptor beta chain was carried out in a study of human T cells and chemical hapten exposure. Overall study findings and caveats: Expanded TCRs clustered into significantly more large CDR3 similarity groups than controls, the analysis revealed. Counts of expanded TCRs (at PT1) showed a positive correlation with patch test score. With regard to DPC sensitization, TCRs above 1 in 1000 frequency did not change.

This CDR3 spans 14 amino acids. Trimming pared 4 bases from V and 7 bases from J, leaving 18 bases between. CDR1 SGDLS and CDR2 YYNGEE come from the germline V gene. TCRdb used MiXCR to reprocess the RACE reads, holding one entry per CDR3 protein. The sample yields more than 70,000 distinct CDR3 sequences, under 13% seen once. Of note for this clonotype: Its cognate antigen is unknown.

Time point reported: patch test 3, about 24 weeks after DPC sensitization. Treatment: therapeutic diphenylcyclopropenone sensitization with weekly scalp DPC. Whole blood, unfractionated, served as the material for total RNA extraction. The receptor's source is a woman in her 30s with alopecia areata. Some clones in this sample may be carry-over from other donors' samples. Sequencing was performed on whole blood, taken in connection with sensitization to the hapten diphenylcyclopropenone (DPC). This chain uses TRBV9 with TRBJ2-7; possibly TRBD1 or TRBD2 for D (5 bases each). This CDR3 reads CASSPPRGPKEQYF. Here the CDR3 DNA reads TGTGCCAGCAGCCCTCCCCGGGGCCCAAAGGAGCAGTACTTC.